Sequencing of this T cell receptor (beta chain) was carried out in a study of control samples from healthy donors and cancer patients. Measured with immunoSEQ multiplex PCR; TCRdb has only the in-frame clones, and not every one. The data show approximately 79,000 clones, approximately 90% seen once. Trimming cost V 0 bases and J 1 base, with 7 bases left between them. The CDR3 contains 15 residues. Germline CDR1 SGHRS, CDR2 YFSETQ. This chain connects TRBV5-1 to TRBJ2-2; D is undetermined. The receptor's source is a man aged 50 to 60 in good health. The specimen was blood. DNA of the CDR3: TGCGCCAGCAGCTTGGCCCCAGGGAACACCGGGGAGCTGTTTTTT. Translating gives CASSLAPGNTGELFF.